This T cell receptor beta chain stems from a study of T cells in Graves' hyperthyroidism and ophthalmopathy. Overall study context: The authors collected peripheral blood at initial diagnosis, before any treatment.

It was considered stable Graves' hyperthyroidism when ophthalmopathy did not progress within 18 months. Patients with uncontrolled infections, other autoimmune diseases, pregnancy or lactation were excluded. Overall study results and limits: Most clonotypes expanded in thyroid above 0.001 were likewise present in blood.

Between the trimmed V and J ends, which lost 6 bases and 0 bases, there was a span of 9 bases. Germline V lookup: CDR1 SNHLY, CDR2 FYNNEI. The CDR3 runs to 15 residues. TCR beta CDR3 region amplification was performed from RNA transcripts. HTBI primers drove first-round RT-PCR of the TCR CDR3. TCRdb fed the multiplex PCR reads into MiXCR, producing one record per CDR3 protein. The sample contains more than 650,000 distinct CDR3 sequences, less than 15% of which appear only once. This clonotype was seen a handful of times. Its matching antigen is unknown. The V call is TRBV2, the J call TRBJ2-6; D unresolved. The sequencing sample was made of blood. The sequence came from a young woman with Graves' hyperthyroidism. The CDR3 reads CASRISHSGANVLTF. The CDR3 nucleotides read TGTGCCAGCAGAATCTCCCACTCTGGGGCCAACGTCCTGACTTTC.